These 26 T cell receptor beta chains were sequenced from one sample in a study of T cells after yellow fever vaccination. MiXCR, run by TCRdb on the 5' RACE reads, gives a single entry per CDR3 protein. Of 620,000 or so distinct CDR3 sequences listed, approximately 16% are singletons. This specimen consisted of PBMCs, obtained 5 days after the first yellow fever vaccination. The receptors were gathered from a man aged 18-30 years who received the YFV17D yellow fever vaccine.

In its sample, this clonotype was seen a few times. The V call is TRBV5-4, the J call TRBJ2-5; 15 positions match TRBD2. The CDR3 runs 16 residues. The V gene's germline CDR1 is SGHNT and CDR2 YYREEE (reference sequence). The V segment lost 4 bases and the J segment 5 bases; nucleotides outside the gene matches: 6. The CDR3 DNA sequence: TGTGCCAGCAGCAAAGGAGGACTAGCGGGGGGGGAGACCCAGTACTTC. This gives the protein CASSKGGLAGGETQYF. The full variable domain, in which reference TRBV5-4 and TRBJ2-5 provide the parts outside the CDR3, is ETGVTQSPTHLIKTRGQQVTLRCSSQSGHNTVSWYQQALGQGPQFIFQYYREEENGRGNFPPRFSGLQFPNYSSELNVNALELDDSALYLCASSKGGLAGGETQYFGPGTRLLVL.

The gene calls are TRBV6-5 and TRBJ1-5; D may be TRBD1 (6 bases). Per the germline V gene, CDR1 is MNHEY and CDR2 is SVGAGI. Trimming took 6 bases from V and 5 from J, leaving 14 bases between them. This CDR3 contains 14 residues. The CDR3 DNA reads TGTGCCAGCAGCATGAAAGGGGGGTATCAGCCCCAGCATTTT. This sequence encodes CASSMKGGYQPQHF.

The table lists this clonotype with a few counts. The rearrangement uses TRBV5-1 and TRBJ2-5; D may be TRBD1 (6 bases). In germline, CDR1 is SGHRS, CDR2 YFSETQ. The CDR3 consists of 16 residues. V was clipped by 4 bases and J by 3 bases, with 19 bases between them. Here the CDR3 reads CASSRSTGILKETQYF. The CDR3 DNA is TGCGCCAGCAGCAGATCAACAGGGATCCTTAAAGAGACCCAGTACTTC.

This clonotype showed up just a few times. This chain joins TRBV2 and TRBJ2-7; unclear D gene. The V gene's germline CDR1 is SNHLY and CDR2 FYNNEI. There are 13 residues in the CDR3. Trimming shortened V by 2 bases and J by 3 bases, and 8 bases separated the two germline ends. The CDR3 DNA reads as TGTGCCAGCAGTGAATACTCCGGCTACGAGCAGTACTTC. Translating it yields CASSEYSGYEQYF.

This rearrangement joins TRBV19 to TRBJ2-1, with 8 nucleotides matching TRBD2. Germline V gene lookup returns CDR1 LNHDA and CDR2 SQIVND (reference sequence). The CDR3 has 15 amino acids. V was pared by 7 bases and J by 0 bases, with 5 bases of the junction left unmatched. The CDR3 sequence: CASNPAGASYNEQFF. The CDR3 DNA is TGTGCCAGTAACCCAGCGGGAGCCTCCTACAATGAGCAGTTCTTC.

V gene TRBV20-1 combines with J gene TRBJ2-3; a weak D match, TRBD2 (5 bases). This CDR3 contains 15 residues. Looked up from germline, CDR1 is DFQATT and CDR2 is SNEGSKA (reference sequence). V lost 0 bases and J 1 base, leaving 11 bases between the germline ends. Here the CDR3 reads CSARDRYGGTDTQYF. For the CDR3, the DNA is TGCAGTGCTAGAGATAGATACGGGGGCACAGATACGCAGTATTTT.

This clonotype was counted between two and nine times. The V gene is TRBV18, the J gene TRBJ1-6; D is uncertain. The CDR3 sequence is 14 residues long. Trimming took off 3 bases at V and 14 bases at J, with 17 bases between the two ends. Germline assignment: CDR1 KGHSH and CDR2 LQKENI. The CDR3 protein is CASSPLGRLGTLHF. The DNA of the CDR3 is TGTGCCAGCTCACCTTTAGGGAGGCTGGGCACCCTCCACTTT. The full variable domain, in which reference TRBV18 and TRBJ1-6 provide the parts outside the CDR3, is NAGVMQNPRHLVRRRGQEARLRCSPMKGHSHVYWYRQLPEEGLKFMVYLQKENIIDESGMPKERFSAEFPKEGPSILRIQQVVRGDSAAYFCASSPLGRLGTLHFGNGTRLTVT.

This chain uses TRBV4-1 with TRBJ2-5, with 9 bases aligning to TRBD1. Per the germline V gene, CDR1 is MGHRA and CDR2 is YSYEKL. V shed 4 bases, J shed 2 bases, and the junction held 5 bases outside the gene matches. This CDR3 is built from 15 residues. Here the CDR3 DNA reads TGCGCCAGCAGCCGGCCCGGACAGGGGCAAGAGACCCAGTACTTC. Its translation is CASSRPGQGQETQYF.

The chain carries TRBV7-3 and TRBJ2-3; 13 nucleotides match TRBD2. Germline CDR1 reads SGHTA; CDR2 reads FQGTGA. With 2 bases clipped from V and 2 bases from J, the junction kept 1 base outside the gene matches. The CDR3 loop spans 16 amino acids. The CDR3 sequence is CASSLGTSGATDTQYF. CDR3 in DNA: TGTGCCAGCAGCTTAGGGACTAGCGGGGCCACAGATACGCAGTATTTT.

This clonotype was counted a few times. Here the CDR3 reads CSVASELSYTF. The CDR3 region has the DNA TGCAGCGTGGCCTCGGAACTAAGCTACACCTTC. The J gene is TRBJ1-2, the V gene TRBV29-1, with D unclear. From germline, CDR1 is SQVTM and CDR2 ANQGSEA. The V and J ends lost 6 bases and 9 bases respectively, with 14 bases between them. This CDR3 comprises 11 residues.

The chain has TRBV11-2 and TRBJ2-1; perhaps TRBD1 as D (6 bases). CDR1 is SGHAT and CDR2 is FQNNGV in the germline V gene. The V and J ends lost 7 bases and 0 bases respectively, with 16 bases between them. This CDR3 region has 16 residues. Here the CDR3 DNA reads TGTGCCAGCACCTCCTGGACAGTACTCTCCTACAATGAGCAGTTCTTC. This translates into CASTSWTVLSYNEQFF. The entire variable domain, with the rest obtained from reference TRBV11-2 and TRBJ2-1, is as follows: EAGVAQSPRYKIIEKRQSVAFWCNPISGHATLYWYQQILGQGPKLLIQFQNNGVVDDSQLPKDRFSAERLKGVDSTLKIQPAKLEDSAVYLCASTSWTVLSYNEQFFGPGTRLTVL.

This rearrangement joins TRBV10-3 to TRBJ2-3, with D perhaps being TRBD1 or TRBD2 (5 bases each). From germline, CDR1 is ENHRY and CDR2 SYGVKD. The CDR3 contains 15 residues. V was pared by 5 bases and J by 5 bases, with 17 bases between. Here the CDR3 reads CAISTLSGLRDTQYF. CDR3 nucleotide sequence: TGTGCCATCAGTACCCTCTCGGGGCTCCGAGATACGCAGTATTTT.

This sequence joins TRBV5-1 and TRBJ1-2, with 8 bases lining up with TRBD1. The CDR3 runs to 17 residues. The germline CDR1 and CDR2 sequences are SGHRS and YFSETQ. Trimming cost V 3 bases and J 5 bases; bases outside gene matches: 15. CDR3 in amino acids: CASSSSRTGSPLYGYTF. The CDR3 coding sequence is TGCGCCAGCAGCTCAAGTAGGACAGGGTCACCGTTGTATGGCTACACCTTC.

This clonotype was seen once. The V call is TRBV5-1, the J call TRBJ1-1; D is uncertain. The CDR3 extends over 14 amino acids. Germline V gene data show CDR1 as SGHRS and CDR2 as YFSETQ. V was cut by 2 bases and J by 2 bases, with 10 bases left in between. CDR3 sequence (DNA): TGCGCCAGCAGCTTAAACAGCGTCAACACTGAAGCTTTCTTT. Residues: CASSLNSVNTEAFF.

In regard to this clonotype: It may be a read error: a sequence one base away is much more abundant. This sequence joins TRBV7-3 and TRBJ2-2; D not certain. CDR1 and CDR2 (germline): SGHTA, FQGTGA. The CDR3 length is 14 residues. Trimming took off 5 bases at V and 1 base at J, with 8 bases between the two ends. This chain's CDR3 is CASSQTRNTGELFF. DNA for the CDR3: TGTGCCAGCAGCCAGACAAGGAACACCGGGGAGCTGTTTTTT.

A single count supports this clonotype. The J gene is TRBJ1-3, the V gene TRBV5-1; D ambiguous. Germline V gene lookup returns CDR1 SGHRS and CDR2 YFSETQ. V shed 4 bases and J shed 0 bases, with 14 bases lying between them. The CDR3 covers 16 residues. The CDR3 loop is CASSETVLYSGNTIYF. The CDR3 nucleotides read TGCGCCAGCAGCGAGACCGTTCTCTACTCTGGAAACACCATATATTTT.

This clonotype was picked up a small number of times. V gene TRBV5-6 combines with J gene TRBJ1-5; D ambiguous. Germline V CDR1 and CDR2: SGHDT, YYEEEE. The ends were cut back, 2 bases at V and 6 bases at J, with 18 bases in the middle. CDR3 length: 16 amino acids. The CDR3 is CASSFQAPGAIQPQHF. In DNA form, the CDR3 reads TGTGCCAGCAGCTTCCAGGCCCCGGGAGCAATTCAGCCCCAGCATTTT.

The gene calls are TRBV12-3 or TRBV12-4 and TRBJ1-1; no definite D call. The CDR3 spans 14 residues. Trimming took 3 bases from V and 0 from J, leaving 8 bases between them. The CDR3 DNA reads TGTGCCAGCAGTTTCAAGGGTCTGAACACTGAAGCTTTCTTT. The encoded protein is CASSFKGLNTEAFF.

This clonotype was counted ten times or more. The chain is built from TRBV7-2 and TRBJ2-2; D gene uncertain. The CDR3 loop spans 14 amino acids. Germline V gives CDR1 SGHTA, CDR2 FQGNSA. Deletions cut 1 base from V and 5 bases from J, with 8 bases between. Here the CDR3 reads CASSLGPQTGELFF. The CDR3 nucleotides read TGTGCCAGCAGCTTAGGCCCCCAAACCGGGGAGCTGTTTTTT.

This clonotype was detected many times. The V gene is TRBV7-2, the J gene TRBJ2-3, with 8 bases fitting TRBD2. This CDR3 region has 14 residues. Germline-derived CDR1 and CDR2 are SGHTA and FQGNSA. The ends lost 5 bases at V and 3 bases at J; junction bases unmatched: 4. CDR3 DNA: TGTGCCAGCAGCCCTGGCGGGGGGACAGATACGCAGTATTTT. This codes for CASSPGGGTDTQYF.

A few counts support this clonotype. The chain joins TRBV9 to TRBJ2-2; D might be TRBD2 (5 bases). Germline-derived CDR1 and CDR2 are SGDLS and YYNGEE. The CDR3 runs 16 residues. The V gene lost 0 bases and the J gene lost 3 bases, with 12 bases spanning the gap. CDR3 DNA: TGTGCCAGCAGCGTAGGTCGGGAAGTTTACACCGGGGAGCTGTTTTTT. Protein sequence: CASSVGREVYTGELFF.

The chain carries TRBV20-1 and TRBJ1-5; maybe TRBD1 (6 bases). The V gene lost 5 bases and the J gene lost 1 base, with 15 bases spanning the gap. Germline V gives CDR1 DFQATT, CDR2 SNEGSKA (reference sequence). The CDR3 has 15 residues. The CDR3 sequence: CSAPPGGGSNQPQHF. The CDR3 region has the DNA TGCAGTGCTCCCCCGGGAGGGGGGAGCAATCAGCCCCAGCATTTT.

In this sample, this clonotype turned up a few times. The chain carries TRBV9 and TRBJ2-1; 11 nucleotides align to TRBD1. The CDR3 spans 15 residues. J was trimmed by 8 bases and V by 4 bases; bases with no gene match: 8. In germline, CDR1 is SGDLS, CDR2 YYNGEE. The CDR3 region is CASSPRTGGYHEQFF. CDR3 in DNA: TGTGCCAGCAGCCCTCGGACAGGGGGCTATCATGAGCAGTTCTTC.

The chain links TRBV27 to TRBJ1-1, with unresolved D. In germline, CDR1 is MNHEY, CDR2 SMNVEV (reference sequence). The CDR3 extends over 18 amino acids. The V end lost 2 bases, the J end lost 1 base, and 20 bases lay between the germline ends. CDR3 bases: TGTGCCAGCAGTTTAGGTTCACCAGTAGAAATCAGGAACACTGAAGCTTTCTTT. It yields the protein CASSLGSPVEIRNTEAFF.

The CDR3 protein is CASSHGPSKNIQYF. The DNA for the CDR3 is TGTGCCAGCAGTCACGGACCATCCAAAAACATTCAGTACTTC. This chain uses TRBV25-1 with TRBJ2-4; D is undetermined. The CDR3 covers 14 residues. V was pared by 5 bases and J by 2 bases, with 10 bases between. Germline loops: CDR1 MGHDK, CDR2 SYGVNS.

The sample holds a few counts of this clonotype. The gene calls are TRBV5-1 and TRBJ1-1; TRBD1 agrees at 7 bases. Per germline, CDR1 SGHRS and CDR2 YFSETQ. V was pared by 4 bases and J by 4 bases, with 10 bases of the junction left unmatched. The CDR3 loop spans 15 amino acids. The CDR3 is CASSISQGQTTEAFF. CDR3 bases: TGCGCCAGCAGCATCTCACAGGGACAGACCACTGAAGCTTTCTTT.